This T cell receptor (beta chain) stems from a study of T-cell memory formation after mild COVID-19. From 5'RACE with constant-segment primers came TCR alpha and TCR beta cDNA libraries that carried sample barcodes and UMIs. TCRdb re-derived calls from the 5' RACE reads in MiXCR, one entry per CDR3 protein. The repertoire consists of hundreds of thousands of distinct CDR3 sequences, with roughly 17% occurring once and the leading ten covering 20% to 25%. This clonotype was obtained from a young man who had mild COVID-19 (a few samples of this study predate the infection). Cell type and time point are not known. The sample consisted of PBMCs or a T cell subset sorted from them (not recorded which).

CDR3 in DNA: TGTGCCAGCAGCGATGAAATGCAAGAGACCCAGTACTTC. Its translation: CASSDEMQETQYF. The J gene is TRBJ2-5, the V gene TRBV7-6; D not certain. This CDR3 is built from 13 residues. Looked up from germline, CDR1 is SGHVS and CDR2 is FNYEAQ. The V end was cut by 5 bases, the J end by 2 bases, with 9 bases between.